The 25 T cell receptor beta chains below come from one sample, sequenced in a study of OX40 agonist ivuxolimab in advanced cancers. Library prep was done by the immunoSEQ multiplex PCR assay. Not all clones reach the TCRdb copy of this immuneACCESS table, which keeps in-frame sequences only. Checked studies attribute under half of the gap to unresolved V genes and leave the rest unexplained. In this sample the table shows about 53,000 clones, more than 75% of which occur a single time. The biggest ten clones account for roughly 2.5% of the sample. Sequenced material: CD4+ or CD8+ T cells sorted from blood, taken in a trial of the OX40 agonist ivuxolimab. Receptors originate from an adult with an advanced solid tumor such as melanoma, head and neck, liver or kidney cancer.

V and J are TRBV18 and TRBJ2-5; 9 bases map to TRBD2. Trimming cost V 3 bases and J 6 bases; bases outside gene matches: 23. The CDR3 length is 20 residues. Germline values: CDR1 KGHSH, CDR2 LQKENI. The DNA of the CDR3 is TGTGCCAGCTCACCCTCGAGTAGGGAAGTTGGGGCTAGCGGGACCCAGACCCAGTACTTC. Its protein product is CASSPSSREVGASGTQTQYF. Full variable domain (rest looked up from reference TRBV18 and TRBJ2-5): NAGVMQNPRHLVRRRGQEARLRCSPMKGHSHVYWYRQLPEEGLKFMVYLQKENIIDESGMPKERFSAEFPKEGPSILRIQQVVRGDSAAYFCASSPSSREVGASGTQTQYFGPGTRLLVL.

The rearrangement links TRBV9 to TRBJ2-1, with D tentatively TRBD2 (6 bases). This CDR3 comprises 14 residues. Trimming removed 4 bases at V and 6 bases at J, with 14 bases between. CDR1 and CDR2 (germline): SGDLS, YYNGEE. CDR3 region: CASSPTDYFNEQFF. CDR3 in DNA: TGTGCCAGCAGCCCAACGGACTATTTCAATGAGCAGTTCTTC.

This clone was detected once. The rearrangement links TRBV6-5 to TRBJ2-3; 7 bases fit TRBD1. The CDR3 is 15 amino acids. The germline V gene encodes CDR1 MNHEY and CDR2 SVGAGI. V shed 7 bases and J 6 bases; nucleotides not matched to a gene: 13. For the CDR3, the DNA is TGTGCCAGCAAATCGACAGGGACCGATCCGGATACGCAGTATTTT. Translated: CASKSTGTDPDTQYF.

This clone was observed a handful of times. Germline and junction disagree at one end, which may indicate a read error. The rearrangement joins TRBV6-6 to TRBJ1-5; D not resolved. The V gene's germline CDR1 is MNHNY and CDR2 SVGAGI (reference sequence). This CDR3 has 13 residues. This chain's CDR3 is CASSNGGNQPQHF. The CDR3 DNA is TGTGCCAGCAGCAACGGCGGCAACCAGCCCCAGCATTTT.

This clone was detected a few times. CDR3 in DNA: TGTGCCAGCAGCGGCTCGATCTACAATGAGCAGTTCTTC. Protein product: CASSGSIYNEQFF. The chain uses TRBV6-5 and TRBJ2-1; no clear D. Trimming pared 6 bases from V and 3 bases from J, leaving 9 bases between. The CDR3 runs to 13 residues. Per the germline V gene, CDR1 is MNHEY and CDR2 is SVGAGI.

The J gene is TRBJ2-7, the V gene TRBV15; 8 bases align to TRBD2. The V and J ends lost 3 bases and 2 bases, in that order; junction bases with no gene match: 3. The CDR3 covers 14 residues. Germline V gives CDR1 LNHNV, CDR2 YYDKDF (reference sequence). The CDR3 sequence is CATSRGRGAYEQYF. For the CDR3, the DNA is TGTGCCACCAGCAGGGGGCGGGGGGCCTACGAGCAGTACTTC.

The J gene is TRBJ1-1, the V gene TRBV6-4; D gene ambiguous. The CDR3 has 13 residues. Deletions cut 5 bases from V and 1 base from J, with 8 bases between. The germline CDR1 and CDR2 sequences are MRHNA and SNTAGT. The CDR3 protein is CASSLQENTEAFF. The CDR3 region has the DNA TGTGCCAGCAGTCTTCAGGAGAACACTGAAGCTTTCTTT.

This clone was observed a single time. The V and J genes are TRBV7-3 and TRBJ2-1; no reliable D call. Trimming stripped 2 bases from V and 5 bases from J, with 10 bases between. Germline assignment: CDR1 SGHTA and CDR2 FQGTGA. CDR3 length equals 14 residues. CDR3 in amino acids: CASSLFGEHNEQFF. The CDR3 DNA is TGTGCCAGCAGCTTATTTGGAGAACACAATGAGCAGTTCTTC.

This chain connects TRBV7-2 to TRBJ2-4; 9 bases are shared with TRBD1. The CDR3 length is 12 residues. Per germline, CDR1 SGHTA and CDR2 FQGNSA. Germline trimming cut 5 bases from V and 9 bases from J; bases unmatched to any gene: 2. The CDR3 region has the DNA TGTGCCAGCAGCCGACAGGGGGGCATTCAGTACTTC. Its translation is CASSRQGGIQYF.

V usage is TRBV7-3 and J usage is TRBJ2-3; unclear D gene. The CDR3 loop spans 13 amino acids. Germline CDR1 SGHTA, CDR2 FQGTGA. Trimming took 2 bases from V and 0 from J, leaving 3 bases between them. The CDR3, as DNA: TGTGCCAGCAGCTTAGTAAGCACAGATACGCAGTATTTT. It codes for CASSLVSTDTQYF.

The rearrangement joins TRBV30 to TRBJ2-1; no firm D call. CDR1 and CDR2 (germline): GTSNPN, SVGIG (reference sequence). V was shortened by 2 bases and J by 5 bases, with 4 bases between the two germline ends. The CDR3 is 11 amino acids. As DNA, the CDR3 is TGTGCCTGGAGTTCCCACAATGAGCAGTTCTTC. Its protein is CAWSSHNEQFF.

This chain joins TRBV7-2 and TRBJ2-1; D remains unclear. The CDR3 is 12 amino acids. Germline-derived CDR1 and CDR2 are SGHTA and FQGNSA. The V gene lost 5 bases and the J gene lost 9 bases, with 11 bases spanning the gap. The CDR3 bases are TGTGCCAGCAGCCTGGCCCCCACTGAGCAGTTCTTC. As protein: CASSLAPTEQFF.

This clone was seen just once. This chain joins TRBV7-9 and TRBJ2-1, with 7 bases matching TRBD1. The CDR3 has 14 residues. CDR1 and CDR2 from the germline V gene are SEHNR and FQNEAQ (reference sequence). V shed 8 bases and J 5 bases; nucleotides not matched to a gene: 9. The CDR3 sequence: CASRRTGKNNEQFF. CDR3 DNA sequence: TGTGCCAGCCGGAGGACAGGAAAAAACAATGAGCAGTTCTTC.

The rearrangement uses TRBV7-2 and TRBJ1-1; D is undetermined. Looked up from germline, CDR1 is SGHTA and CDR2 is FQGNSA. This CDR3 is 15 amino acids long. V was pared by 1 base and J by 0 bases, with 9 bases between. The CDR3 is CASSLGLGMNTEAFF. In DNA form, the CDR3 reads TGTGCCAGCAGCTTAGGTTTGGGTATGAACACTGAAGCTTTCTTT.

The V and J genes are TRBV7-6 and TRBJ2-3, with D unresolved. The germline V gene has CDR1 SGHVS and CDR2 FNYEAQ. The CDR3 length is 14 residues. Trimming left V 2 bases short and J 5 bases short, with 11 bases between. The CDR3 here is CASSLNSLGDTQYF. CDR3 bases: TGTGCCAGCAGCTTAAACTCTCTGGGAGATACGCAGTATTTT.

The V and J genes are TRBV14 and TRBJ1-3, with D unresolved. This CDR3 has 14 residues. The germline V and J ends were trimmed by 1 base and 5 bases, with 9 bases remaining between them. Germline lookup yields CDR1 SGHDN and CDR2 FVKESK. This CDR3 is CASSQGRTRNTIYF. The CDR3 bases are TGTGCCAGCAGCCAAGGGAGGACCCGAAACACCATATATTTT.

This chain uses TRBV7-9 with TRBJ2-3; D remains unclear. The CDR3 length is 15 residues. V was cut by 4 bases and J by 0 bases, with 11 bases left in between. Germline assignment: CDR1 SEHNR and CDR2 FQNEAQ (reference sequence). The CDR3 bases are TGTGCCAGCAGCTACACTCCACAGAGCACAGATACGCAGTATTTT. Protein sequence: CASSYTPQSTDTQYF.

This chain connects TRBV5-6 to TRBJ1-2; 7 bases match TRBD1. V trimming: 3 bases; J trimming: 7 bases; junction bases outside the gene matches: 15. The germline V gene encodes CDR1 SGHDT and CDR2 YYEEEE. The CDR3 runs to 16 residues. This CDR3 reads CASSYRNRQGRAGYTF. The DNA for the CDR3 is TGTGCCAGCAGCTATAGAAATAGACAGGGAAGGGCTGGCTACACCTTC.

This clone counts as medium-sized. This sequence joins TRBV10-2 and TRBJ2-7, with 9 positions matching TRBD2. This CDR3 comprises 15 residues. The V gene's germline CDR1 is WSHSY and CDR2 SAAADI. Trimming at V came to 4 bases and at J to 6 bases, leaving 10 bases not matched to a gene. CDR3 residues: CASSADSGGGGEQYF. CDR3 DNA sequence: TGCGCCAGCAGTGCCGATAGCGGGGGAGGAGGCGAGCAGTACTTC.

V is TRBV10-3 and J is TRBJ1-5, with D perhaps matching TRBD1 (5 bases). Per germline, CDR1 ENHRY and CDR2 SYGVKD. The CDR3 runs to 14 residues. Trimming left V 10 bases short and J 1 base short, with 14 bases between. CDR3 nucleotide sequence: TGTGCCACCTTGGACATTACCAGCAATCAGCCCCAGCATTTT. This gives the protein CATLDITSNQPQHF.

V usage is TRBV28 and J usage is TRBJ2-5; tentative D call: TRBD2 (5 bases). V was shortened by 11 bases and J by 5 bases, with 15 bases between the two germline ends. CDR1 and CDR2 from the germline V gene are MDHEN and SYDVKM. This CDR3 comprises 12 residues. In DNA form, the CDR3 reads TGTGCCTTAACAGTTAGGGAGGAGACCCAGTACTTC. This encodes CALTVREETQYF.

The genes are TRBV18 and TRBJ2-5; 10 nucleotides line up with TRBD2. The CDR3 loop spans 16 amino acids. The germline V gene encodes CDR1 KGHSH and CDR2 LQKENI. Trimming removed 3 bases from V and 5 bases from J; junction bases left unmatched: 9. CDR3 sequence: CASSPRGPAGGETQYF. DNA for the CDR3: TGTGCCAGCTCACCTCGGGGCCCAGCGGGAGGGGAGACCCAGTACTTC.

A few counts support this clone. J is TRBJ1-5 and V is TRBV2; D is unresolved. V was trimmed by 4 bases and J by 4 bases, leaving 11 bases between them. This CDR3 spans 14 amino acids. Germline V gives CDR1 SNHLY, CDR2 FYNNEI. The DNA of the CDR3 is TGTGCCAGCAGTGCCCGACACGGGAATCAGCCCCAGCATTTT. The encoded protein is CASSARHGNQPQHF.

The CDR3 loop is CASRPPSGGNQPQHF. CDR3 coding DNA: TGTGCCAGCAGACCCCCGTCCGGTGGCAATCAGCCCCAGCATTTT. V usage is TRBV2 and J usage is TRBJ1-5; D gene uncertain. Trimming shortened V by 6 bases and J by 2 bases, and 14 bases separated the two germline ends. The V gene's germline CDR1 is SNHLY and CDR2 FYNNEI. The length of the CDR3 is 15 residues.

This chain connects TRBV5-1 to TRBJ2-3, with 8 bases lining up with TRBD2. This CDR3 has 16 amino acids. V lost 0 bases, J lost 2 bases, and 5 bases stayed unmatched. Germline V lookup: CDR1 SGHRS, CDR2 YFSETQ. DNA of the CDR3: TGCGCCAGCAGCTTGGTACTAGCGGAGGACACAGATACGCAGTATTTT. Its protein is CASSLVLAEDTDTQYF. Based on the CDR3 plus reference TRBV5-1 and TRBJ2-3, the full variable domain is KAGVTQTPRYLIKTRGQQVTLSCSPISGHRSVSWYQQTPGQGLQFLFEYFSETQRNKGNFPGRFSGRQFSNSRSEMNVSTLELGDSALYLCASSLVLAEDTDTQYFGPGTRLTVL.